Below, 14 T cell receptor beta chains from the same sample are listed, as sequenced in a study of blood T cell repertoires in COVID-19. Here immunoSEQ multiplex PCR was the method, and the copy in TCRdb shows in-frame clones only, minus some. The data show about 53,000 clones, 86% seen once. The sample was peripheral blood. Receptors were obtained from a man older than 75 with acute or convalescent COVID-19.

The gene calls are TRBV19 and TRBJ2-3; TRBD1 agrees at 11 bases. The CDR3 has 14 amino acids. With V trimmed by 5 bases and J by 7 bases, 5 bases remained unmatched. Germline assignment: CDR1 LNHDA and CDR2 SQIVND (reference sequence). As DNA, the CDR3 is TGTGCCAGTAGTCCGGGACAGGGGGTGTATACGCAGTATTTT. This sequence encodes CASSPGQGVYTQYF.

The rearrangement joins TRBV19 to TRBJ2-5; 7 positions match TRBD1. Germline trimming cut 6 bases from V and 7 bases from J; bases unmatched to any gene: 20. Germline CDR1 and CDR2: LNHDA and SQIVND (reference sequence). The CDR3 sequence is 17 residues long. The CDR3: CASRIAEGAQFAGTQYF. CDR3 nucleotides: TGTGCCAGTAGAATTGCAGAGGGGGCCCAGTTCGCGGGGACCCAGTACTTC.

The gene calls are TRBV5-6 and TRBJ2-7, with D unclear. V lost 1 base, J lost 3 bases, and 17 bases lay in between. The germline V gene has CDR1 SGHDT and CDR2 YYEEEE. This CDR3 region has 16 residues. CDR3 protein: CASSLLVASTVYEQYF. CDR3 in DNA: TGTGCCAGCAGCTTGTTGGTCGCGTCAACCGTCTACGAGCAGTACTTC. The variable domain in full, completed from reference TRBV5-6 and TRBJ2-7, reads DAGVTQSPTHLIKTRGQQVTLRCSPKSGHDTVSWYQQALGQGPQFIFQYYEEEERQRGNFPDRFSGHQFPNYSSELNVNALLLGDSALYLCASSLLVASTVYEQYFGPGTRLTVT.

This clone was seen just once. V and J are TRBV11-2 and TRBJ2-2; 7 nucleotides match TRBD2. CDR1 SGHAT and CDR2 FQNNGV come from the germline V gene. This CDR3 comprises 14 residues. V lost 7 bases to trimming and J lost 4 bases; unmatched junction nucleotides: 6. The DNA of the CDR3 is TGTGCCAGCACCCGGGACTACGCCACCGGGGAGCTGTTTTTT. This codes for CASTRDYATGELFF.

This sequence joins TRBV7-9 and TRBJ1-1; D not certain. CDR1 and CDR2 from the germline V gene are SEHNR and FQNEAQ (reference sequence). Trimming pared 1 base from V and 1 base from J, leaving 7 bases between. This CDR3 region has 14 residues. The DNA for the CDR3 is TGTGCCAGCAGCTTAGGCAGAAGGAACACTGAAGCTTTCTTT. This gives the protein CASSLGRRNTEAFF. Combining the CDR3 with reference TRBV7-9 and TRBJ1-1 gives the whole variable domain DTGVSQNPRHKITKRGQNVTFRCDPISEHNRLYWYRQTLGQGPEFLTYFQNEAQLEKSRLLSDRFSAERPKGSFSTLEIQRTEQGDSAMYLCASSLGRRNTEAFFGQGTRLTVV.

The V and J genes are TRBV4-3 and TRBJ1-3; D gene ambiguous. V was shortened by 0 bases and J by 0 bases, with 9 bases between the two germline ends. The CDR3 is made up of 16 amino acids. Per the germline V gene, CDR1 is LGHNA and CDR2 is YSLEER. This CDR3 reads CASSQDHLSSGNTIYF. CDR3 DNA: TGCGCCAGCAGCCAAGATCATCTGAGCTCTGGAAACACCATATATTTT.

In the case of this clone: The same CDR3 is also encoded by other DNA sequences in this sample. This chain joins TRBV29-1 and TRBJ2-3; perhaps TRBD2 as D (6 bases). Germline loops: CDR1 SQVTM, CDR2 ANQGSEA. The CDR3 is made up of 12 amino acids. The V gene lost 4 bases and the J gene lost 3 bases, with 8 bases spanning the gap. CDR3 bases: TGCAGCGTTGGGGACTTTACAGATACGCAGTATTTT. Protein: CSVGDFTDTQYF.

This chain links TRBV7-7 with TRBJ2-1, with TRBD2 identical over 12 bases. Germline V gene lookup returns CDR1 SSHAT and CDR2 FNYEAQ (reference sequence). CDR3 size: 13 residues. The CDR3 region has the DNA TGTGCTAGTTCTAGCGGGGGGGGCGATGAGCAGTTCTTC. Protein sequence: CASSSGGGDEQFF. The complete variable domain, with remaining parts taken from reference TRBV7-7 and TRBJ2-1, reads GAGVSQSPRYKVTKRGQDVTLRCDPISSHATLYWYQQALGQGPEFLTYFNYEAQPDKSGLPSDRFSAERPEGSISTLTIQRTEQRDSAMYRCASSSGGGDEQFFGPGTRLTVL.

This clone has only a few counts. The gene calls are TRBV6-5 and TRBJ1-1; the D is unclear. Germline V gene lookup returns CDR1 MNHEY and CDR2 SVGAGI. Trimming removed 7 bases from V and 3 bases from J, with 12 bases in between. The CDR3 runs to 13 residues. DNA for the CDR3: TGTGCCAGCACCCCAGGTGGGTACACTGAAGCTTTCTTT. It yields the protein CASTPGGYTEAFF.

The table lists this clone with a count of one. V is TRBV6-2 or TRBV6-3 and J is TRBJ1-2; 9 nucleotides line up with TRBD1. The CDR3 sequence is 14 residues long. The germline gives CDR1 MNHEY, CDR2 SVGEGT. V dropped 5 bases and J dropped 3; count of bases not matched to a gene: 4. CDR3 nucleotide sequence: TGTGCCAGCAGTCGGACAGGGGCTGACTATGGCTACACCTTC. It codes for CASSRTGADYGYTF.

This chain uses TRBV3-1 (or the pseudogene TRBV3-2) with TRBJ2-2; weak D call: TRBD1 (5 bases). CDR3 length equals 14 residues. The V end was cut by 4 bases, the J end by 5 bases, with 11 bases between. Germline CDR1 LGHDT, CDR2 YNNKEL (reference sequence). CDR3 DNA sequence: TGTGCCAGCAGCCGGGGCTTCAGGACCGGGGAGCTGTTTTTT. Its translation: CASSRGFRTGELFF.

The genes are TRBV5-1 and TRBJ2-7; tentatively, D is TRBD1 (5 bases). The CDR3 covers 15 residues. Germline lookup yields CDR1 SGHRS and CDR2 YFSETQ. Trimming removed 0 bases at V and 2 bases at J, with 12 bases between. The CDR3 spells CASSLESRAAYEQYF. The CDR3 DNA is TGCGCCAGCAGCTTGGAGAGCAGGGCCGCCTACGAGCAGTACTTC.

This chain connects TRBV14 to TRBJ2-5; the D gene is possibly TRBD2 (6 bases). Trimming removed 1 base from V and 5 bases from J, with 14 bases in between. The V gene's germline CDR1 is SGHDN and CDR2 FVKESK. CDR3 size: 15 residues. CDR3 sequence: CASSQAASGLETQYF. The CDR3 coding sequence is TGTGCCAGCAGCCAAGCCGCGAGCGGGTTGGAGACCCAGTACTTC.

This clone was observed a few times. V and J are TRBV5-1 and TRBJ2-5, with D hard to call. Germline V gives CDR1 SGHRS, CDR2 YFSETQ. With 0 bases removed from V and 5 bases from J, the gap between germline ends came to 8 bases. This CDR3 comprises 13 residues. Here the CDR3 DNA reads TGCGCCAGCAGCTTGGGAGCTTCCGAGACCCAGTACTTC. Residues: CASSLGASETQYF.